One and the same sample provided the 12 T cell receptor beta chains below, sequenced in a study of blood T cell repertoires in COVID-19. Clones were read by immunoSEQ multiplex PCR, and TCRdb kept only the in-frame ones, dropping some. The sample contains approximately 140,000 clones, around 76% of which appear only once. Source material: peripheral blood. These receptor sequences come from a man older than 75 with acute or convalescent COVID-19.

The CDR3 reads CASSLNAGGGAGELFF. The CDR3 DNA follows: TGTGCCAGCAGCTTAAACGCCGGGGGTGGGGCCGGGGAGCTGTTTTTT. The J gene is TRBJ2-2, the V gene TRBV7-2; possible D gene TRBD2, 6 bases. The CDR3 is 16 amino acids. Germline assignment: CDR1 SGHTA and CDR2 FQGNSA. The germline V and J ends were trimmed by 2 bases and 6 bases, with 16 bases remaining between them.

The chain links TRBV27 to TRBJ1-4; a weak D match, TRBD1 (5 bases). The CDR3 contains 13 residues. Germline CDR1 and CDR2: MNHEY and SMNVEV (reference sequence). The V and J ends lost 2 bases and 7 bases respectively, with 8 bases between them. The CDR3 region is CASSLGAVEKLFF. In nucleotides, the CDR3 is TGTGCCAGCAGTTTAGGGGCAGTTGAAAAACTGTTTTTT. The variable domain in full, with the rest retrieved from reference TRBV27 and TRBJ1-4, is EAQVTQNPRYLITVTGKKLTVTCSQNMNHEYMSWYRQDPGLGLRQIYYSMNVEVTDKGDVPEGYKVSRKEKRNFPLILESPSPNQTSLYFCASSLGAVEKLFFGSGTQLSVL.

This chain links TRBV28 with TRBJ2-5; the D gene is possibly TRBD2 (7 bases). This CDR3 has 14 residues. V was cut by 6 bases and J by 2 bases, with 13 bases left in between. From germline, CDR1 is MDHEN and CDR2 SYDVKM. The CDR3 sequence is CASRGGAIQETQYF. The CDR3, as DNA: TGTGCCAGCAGGGGGGGGGCTATACAAGAGACCCAGTACTTC. Based on the CDR3 plus reference TRBV28 and TRBJ2-5, the full variable domain is DVKVTQSSRYLVKRTGEKVFLECVQDMDHENMFWYRQDPGLGLRLIYFSYDVKMKEKGDIPEGYSVSREKKERFSLILESASTNQTSMYLCASRGGAIQETQYFGPGTRLLVL.

The rearrangement uses TRBV21-1 and TRBJ2-7; the table's TRBD1 call for D was not verified on the DNA. TRBV21-1 is noted as a pseudogene. There are 15 residues in the CDR3. The CDR3 sequence: CASSAQGAQGFEQYF. The CDR3, as DNA: TGTGCCAGCAGCGCACAGGGGGCCCAGGGATTCGAGCAGTACTTC.

The chain employs TRBV7-3 and TRBJ1-2; 8 bases line up with TRBD1. The CDR3 loop spans 14 amino acids. V lost 2 bases, J lost 4 bases, and 3 bases stayed unmatched. The germline gives CDR1 SGHTA, CDR2 FQGTGA. The CDR3 DNA is TGTGCCAGCAGCTTAGGGGACAGGTCCTATGGCTACACCTTC. Translating gives CASSLGDRSYGYTF.

This clone was found a few times. The chain carries TRBV7-2 and TRBJ1-5; possibly TRBD1 for D (6 bases). V gave up 5 bases and J gave up 6 bases, with 11 bases separating them. The CDR3 runs to 13 residues. Looked up from germline, CDR1 is SGHTA and CDR2 is FQGNSA. This chain's CDR3 is CASSPQQGQPQHF. CDR3 nucleotides: TGTGCCAGCAGCCCGCAACAGGGTCAGCCCCAGCATTTT.

The CDR3 loop is CASSFSLSNQPQHF. The DNA for the CDR3 is TGTGCCAGCAGTTTCTCACTTAGCAATCAGCCCCAGCATTTT. The chain is built from TRBV28 and TRBJ1-5, with no clear D. With 3 bases removed from V and 0 bases from J, the gap between germline ends came to 6 bases. The germline V gene encodes CDR1 MDHEN and CDR2 SYDVKM. There are 14 residues in the CDR3.

This clone was found a few times. The chain combines TRBV5-1 with TRBJ2-7; D perhaps matches TRBD1 (6 bases). Trimming removed 2 bases from V and 2 bases from J, with 14 bases in between. The CDR3 totals 15 residues. In germline, CDR1 is SGHRS, CDR2 YFSETQ. CDR3 nucleotide sequence: TGCGCCAGCAGCTTCGGGACATTCCTGACCTACGAGCAGTACTTC. Its protein is CASSFGTFLTYEQYF.

The V gene is TRBV19, the J gene TRBJ1-3; TRBD1 agrees at 10 bases. CDR1 and CDR2 (germline): LNHDA, SQIVND (reference sequence). The CDR3 is 21 residues long. The J segment lost 0 bases and the V segment lost 5 bases, leaving 19 bases of the junction unmatched. CDR3 sequence: CASSPTGLGQGLGFSGNTIYF. The CDR3 DNA reads as TGTGCCAGTAGTCCCACAGGATTGGGACAGGGGCTAGGATTCTCTGGAAACACCATATATTTT.

J is TRBJ1-2 and V is TRBV5-6; D gene uncertain. The CDR3 is made up of 12 amino acids. Trimming took off 0 bases at V and 8 bases at J, with 8 bases between the two ends. Germline CDR1 is SGHDT and CDR2 is YYEEEE. The CDR3 reads CASSLGTDGYTF. DNA for the CDR3: TGTGCCAGCAGCTTGGGGACTGACGGCTACACCTTC.

This chain joins TRBV7-8 and TRBJ1-5; D call uncertain. The ends were cut back, 5 bases at V and 4 bases at J, with 15 bases in the middle. The CDR3 spans 15 residues. The germline V gene has CDR1 SGHVS and CDR2 FQNEAQ. In DNA, the CDR3 is TGTGCCAGCAGCCCCCGCGAGGGATGGAATCAGCCCCAGCATTTT. Translation: CASSPREGWNQPQHF. Variable domain in full (rest from reference TRBV7-8 and TRBJ1-5): GAGVSQSPRYKVAKRGQDVALRCDPISGHVSLFWYQQALGQGPEFLTYFQNEAQLDKSGLPSDRFFAERPEGSVSTLKIQRTQQEDSAVYLCASSPREGWNQPQHFGDGTRLSIL.

This clone turned up a few times. The V gene is TRBV5-1, the J gene TRBJ1-2, with TRBD1 matching over 9 bases. Germline V gene data show CDR1 as SGHRS and CDR2 as YFSETQ. This CDR3 has 12 amino acids. The junction had 2 bases not matched to a gene; V was cut back by 4 bases and J by 7 bases. The CDR3 nucleotides read TGCGCCAGCAGCCGGACAGGGGTTGGCTACACCTTC. Protein: CASSRTGVGYTF.